This is a list of T cell receptor beta chains from one sample in a study of blood T cells in healthy people across ages. Via MiXCR, TCRdb re-called the 5' RACE reads, giving one row per CDR3 protein. Of about 670,000 distinct CDR3 sequences listed, 40% to 45% were seen once; the top ten hold around 30%. Sequencing was carried out using blood. All receptors come from a man older than 75 in good health. Both conserved end residues are part of each CDR3. The D gene is left open where the match is weak. Part of the rows lack a size; the others show once, few, many or a class for expanded clones.

J | V | size | D | DNA | CDR3
TRBJ2-4 | TRBV7-2 | - | TRBD2 | TGTGCCAGCAGCCCCGGACTAGCGGCCCCAGGGGCCAAAAACATTCAGTACTTC | CASSPGLAAPGAKNIQYF
TRBJ1-1 | TRBV10-3 | few | - | TGTGCCATCAGTGAGCGAGAAGGGGGCACTGAAGCTTTCTTT | CAISEREGGTEAFF
TRBJ2-3 | TRBV14 | - | - | TGTGCCAGCAGCCAAGATGGGAGGGGGCTAGCGTATTTT | CASSQDGRGLAYF
TRBJ2-6 | TRBV5-6 | - | - | TGTGCCAGCAGCTTTCGAAACGGTTTCTCTGGGGCCAACGTCCTGACTTTC | CASSFRNGFSGANVLTF
TRBJ2-1 | TRBV6-1 | many | - | TGTGCCAGCAGTGAACAGGGCAGCTCCTACAATGAGCAGTTCTTC | CASSEQGSSYNEQFF
TRBJ2-4 | TRBV3-1 | - | - | TGTGCCAGCAGCCAACTCCGGGACCGGTACTTC | CASSQLRDRYF
TRBJ2-6 | TRBV9 | once | - | TGTGCCAGCAGCATCCCGGGACAAGTGAGCCTCTCTGGGGCCAACGTCCTGACTTTC | CASSIPGQVSLSGANVLTF
TRBJ2-1 | TRBV5-1 | - | TRBD2 | TGCGCCAGCAGCGTACGACTAGCGGGGGGGCATCTGGGCAATGAGCAGTTCTTC | CASSVRLAGGHLGNEQFF
TRBJ2-3 | TRBV7-2 | few | TRBD1 | TGTGCCAGCAGCTCCCCCGGGACAGGGGACGATACGCAGTATTTT | CASSSPGTGDDTQYF
TRBJ2-3 | TRBV6-2/TRBV6-3 | once | TRBD1 | TGTGCCAGCAGTTACTCCCGGACAGGGGGCACAGATACGCAGTATTTT | CASSYSRTGGTDTQYF
TRBJ1-2 | TRBV3-1 | - | - | TGTGCCAGCAGCCTACAGGGTGGATTGGGCTACACCTTC | CASSLQGGLGYTF
TRBJ2-2 | TRBV15 | few | - | TGTGCCACCAGCAGAGGAATCGGGGTATCGACCGGGGAGCTGTTTTTT | CATSRGIGVSTGELFF
TRBJ2-1 | TRBV6-2/TRBV6-3 | many | - | TGTGCCAGCAGTTATGGACAGCCAAACAATGAGCAGTTCTTC | CASSYGQPNNEQFF
TRBJ1-5 | TRBV7-6 | few | - | TGTGCCAGCAGCTTAGCGACGGATAGCAATCAGCCCCAGCATTTT | CASSLATDSNQPQHF
TRBJ2-5 | TRBV18 | once | - | TGTGCCAGCTCACTAGGGGCGCCGGGGGAGACCCAGTACTTC | CASSLGAPGETQYF
TRBJ2-6 | TRBV15 | - | - | TGTGCCACCAGCAGAGACCCCGGGGAGGCTAACGTCCTGACTTTC | CATSRDPGEANVLTF
TRBJ1-2 | TRBV30 | - | - | TGTGCCTGGAGTGCCCGACGCCGGTTTGGCTACACCTTC | CAWSARRRFGYTF
TRBJ2-7 | TRBV7-2 | - | TRBD2 | TGTGCCAGCAGCCAGTACGGGACTAGCGGGGGCGACGAGCAGTACTTC | CASSQYGTSGGDEQYF
TRBJ2-7 | TRBV11-2 | - | - | TGTGCCAGCAGCTTAGCAACAGGAGGGGGCTACGAGCAGTACTTC | CASSLATGGGYEQYF
TRBJ1-1 | TRBV30 | - | - | TGTGCCTGGAGAGACCGGGACCGAGGGGGACTTAACACTGAAGCTTTCTTT | CAWRDRDRGGLNTEAFF
TRBJ2-3 | TRBV11-3 | - | - | TGTGCCAGCAGCTTTGACAGTTCTAGCACAGATACGCAGTATTTT | CASSFDSSSTDTQYF
TRBJ1-1 | TRBV29-1 | - | - | TGCAGCGTTGACGTTGGCCGAAGGGGCACTGGTGAAGCTTTCTTT | CSVDVGRRGTGEAFF
TRBJ1-3 | TRBV5-1 | - | TRBD1 | TGCGCCAGCAGCGCACAGGGGGCTGGAAACACCATATATTTT | CASSAQGAGNTIYF
TRBJ2-5 | TRBV21-1 | - | - | TGTGCCAGCAGCGAGACGGTGGGGGAGACCCAGTACTTC | CASSETVGETQYF
TRBJ1-6 | TRBV27 | few | TRBD1 | TGTGCCAGCATGGAAACAGGGGAGAGTTCACCCCTCCACTTT | CASMETGESSPLHF